In this sample, the clone carrying this TCR beta chain turned up a few times. Germline values: CDR1 DFQATT, CDR2 SNEGSKA (reference sequence). V gave up 6 bases and J gave up 2 bases, with 20 bases separating them. CDR3 size: 16 residues. This sample was taken from a study of early T cells in non-severe SARS-CoV-2 infection. A single record per CDR3 protein comes from TCRdb applying MiXCR to the 5' RACE reads. The table shows approximately 88,000 distinct CDR3 sequences, with around 15% occurring only once. The receptor was derived from an adult who was a healthcare worker with PCR-confirmed SARS-CoV-2 infection or an uninfected control (not recorded which). This chain joins TRBV20-1 and TRBJ1-5, with a weak D call TRBD1 (5 bases). Material for sequencing was whole blood. CDR3 in amino acids: CSAPGAGLVGNQPQHF. Here the CDR3 DNA reads TGCAGTGCACCCGGGGCAGGTTTGGTCGGCAATCAGCCCCAGCATTTT.